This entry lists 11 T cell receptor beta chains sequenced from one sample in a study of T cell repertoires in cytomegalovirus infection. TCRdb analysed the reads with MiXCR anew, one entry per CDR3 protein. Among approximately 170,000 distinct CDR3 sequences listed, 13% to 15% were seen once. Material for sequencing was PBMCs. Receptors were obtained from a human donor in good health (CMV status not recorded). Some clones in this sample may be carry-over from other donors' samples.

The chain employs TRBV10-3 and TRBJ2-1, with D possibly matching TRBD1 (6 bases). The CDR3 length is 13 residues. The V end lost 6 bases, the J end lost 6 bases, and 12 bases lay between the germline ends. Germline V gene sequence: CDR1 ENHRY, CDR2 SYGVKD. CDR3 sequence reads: CAISDRSFNEQFF. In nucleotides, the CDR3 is TGTGCCATCAGCGACAGGAGCTTCAATGAGCAGTTCTTC.

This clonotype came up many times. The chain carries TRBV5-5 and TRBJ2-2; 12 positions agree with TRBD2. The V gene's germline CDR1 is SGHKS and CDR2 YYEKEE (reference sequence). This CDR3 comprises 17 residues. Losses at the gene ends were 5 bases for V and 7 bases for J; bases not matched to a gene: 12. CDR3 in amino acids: CASSSRRLAGEIGELFF. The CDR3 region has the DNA TGTGCCAGCAGTTCCCGGAGACTAGCGGGAGAAATCGGGGAGCTGTTTTTT.

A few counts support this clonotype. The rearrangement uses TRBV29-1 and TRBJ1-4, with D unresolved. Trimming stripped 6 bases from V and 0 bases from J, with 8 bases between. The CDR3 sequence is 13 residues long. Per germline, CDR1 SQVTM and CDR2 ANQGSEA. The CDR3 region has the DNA TGCAGCGTCGGCCCAGCAACTAATGAAAAACTGTTTTTT. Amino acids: CSVGPATNEKLFF.

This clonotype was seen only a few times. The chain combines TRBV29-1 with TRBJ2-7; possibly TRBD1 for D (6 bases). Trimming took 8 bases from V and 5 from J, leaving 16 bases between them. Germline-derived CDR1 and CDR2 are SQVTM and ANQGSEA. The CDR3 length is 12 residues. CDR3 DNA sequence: TGCAGCCACTTGGGGGCTTCCCACGAGCAGTACTTC. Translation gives CSHLGASHEQYF.

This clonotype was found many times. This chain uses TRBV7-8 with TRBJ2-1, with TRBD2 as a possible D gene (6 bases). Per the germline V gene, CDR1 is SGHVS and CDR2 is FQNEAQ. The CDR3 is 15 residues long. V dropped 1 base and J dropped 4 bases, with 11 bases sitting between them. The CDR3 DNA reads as TGTGCCAGCAGCTTAGGCGGGGCAACGTACAATGAGCAGTTCTTC. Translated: CASSLGGATYNEQFF.

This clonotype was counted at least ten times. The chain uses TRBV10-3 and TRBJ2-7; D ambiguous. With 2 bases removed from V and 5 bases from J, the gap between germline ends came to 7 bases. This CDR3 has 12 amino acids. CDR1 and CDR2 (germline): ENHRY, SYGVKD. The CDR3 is CAISEMGNEQYF. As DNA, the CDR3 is TGTGCCATCAGTGAGATGGGGAACGAGCAGTACTTC.

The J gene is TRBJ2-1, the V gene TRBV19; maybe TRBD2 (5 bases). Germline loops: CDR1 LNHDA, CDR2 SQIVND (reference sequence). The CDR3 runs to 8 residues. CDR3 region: CATKGQFF. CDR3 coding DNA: TGTGCGACTAAGGGGCAGTTCTTC.

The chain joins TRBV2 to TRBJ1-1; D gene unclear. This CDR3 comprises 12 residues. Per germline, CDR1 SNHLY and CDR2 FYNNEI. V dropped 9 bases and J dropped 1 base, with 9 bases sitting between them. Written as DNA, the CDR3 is TGTGCCAGGGAGAGTCCGAACACTGAAGCTTTCTTT. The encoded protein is CARESPNTEAFF.

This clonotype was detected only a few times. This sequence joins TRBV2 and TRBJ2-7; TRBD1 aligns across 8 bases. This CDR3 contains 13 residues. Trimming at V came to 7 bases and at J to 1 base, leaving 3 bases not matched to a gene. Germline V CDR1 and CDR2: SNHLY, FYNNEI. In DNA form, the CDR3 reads TGTGCCAGCACCCGGACAGGGTCCTACGAGCAGTACTTC. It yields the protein CASTRTGSYEQYF.

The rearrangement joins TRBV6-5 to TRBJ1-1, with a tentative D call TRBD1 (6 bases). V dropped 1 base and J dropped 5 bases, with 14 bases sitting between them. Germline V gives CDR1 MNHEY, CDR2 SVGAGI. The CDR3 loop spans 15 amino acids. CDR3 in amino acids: CASSYFRGPGTEAFF. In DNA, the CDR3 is TGTGCCAGCAGTTACTTTCGGGGGCCGGGAACTGAAGCTTTCTTT.

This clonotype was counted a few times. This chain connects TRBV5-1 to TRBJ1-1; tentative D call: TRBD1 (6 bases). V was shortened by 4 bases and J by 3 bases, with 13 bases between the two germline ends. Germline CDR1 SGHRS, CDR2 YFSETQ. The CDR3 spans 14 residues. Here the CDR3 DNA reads TGCGCCAGCAGCATCCGGGACACCGACACTGAAGCTTTCTTT. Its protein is CASSIRDTDTEAFF.